The T cell receptor beta chain described here comes from a study of control samples from healthy donors and cancer patients. V dropped 2 bases and J dropped 4; count of bases not matched to a gene: 9. The germline CDR1 and CDR2 sequences are LNHDA and SQIVND (reference sequence). This CDR3 has 19 residues. Sequencing was performed with immunoSEQ multiplex PCR; in TCRdb, only in-frame clones are kept and a portion is missing. This sample has approximately 150,000 clones, with about 86% found just once. The receptor's source is a young man in good health. Sequenced input: blood. The rearrangement uses TRBV19 and TRBJ2-2, with 14 bases lining up with TRBD2. The CDR3 DNA sequence: TGTGCCAGTAGTATATCAATGACTAGCGGGGGGGCGAGCACCGGGGAGCTGTTTTTT. Amino acids: CASSISMTSGGASTGELFF.